The entry that follows covers one T cell receptor (beta chain) sequence. Its cognate antigen has yet to be identified. Read sequence stops 3 residues before the CDR3 end, and the germline J gene provides the missing end. The data derive from a study of Tregs in tolerant kidney transplant recipients (dated by TCRdb to about 2019). At the level of the whole study: Transplants used related donors with nonmyeloablative bone marrow transplantation; mixed chimerism was transient in the human trials. TCRbeta sequencing was used in the study to identify donor-specific regulatory T cells before combined kidney and bone marrow transplantation, and the identified cells were then tracked after transplant.

The cysteine opens and the phenylalanine closes a CDR3 of 17 amino acids. Sequencing covers 42 bases of the CDR3, shown here with the frame starting at base 1. The CDR1 and CDR2 encoded by the germline V gene are SNHLY and FYNNEI. Trimming accounts for 2 bases at V and 7 bases at J, while the number of junction bases matched to no gene is 14. The full study reports these points: For some patients the PCR primers changed over time, which made it impossible to compare the samples from those patients at the nucleotide level. The study was constrained by small patient numbers, and validation of the findings is required in larger populations and under other immunosuppression protocols. In tolerant patients, donor-specific Tregs expanded more than Tregs overall, which suggests antigen-driven rather than nonspecific expansion. Expanding Tregs with activated donor B cells appeared to identify the most biologically relevant and donor-specific TCRbeta repertoire. Biological reproducibility was not examined directly, but technical replication error appeared to be minimal.

For TCRbeta CDR3 sequencing, genomic DNA was extracted from sorted cells using the QIAGEN DNeasy Blood and Tissue Kit. High-throughput TCRbeta CDR3 sequencing, including PCR amplification with bias correction and internal controls, was performed commercially through immunoSEQ. Per the original workflow: Unique productive TCRbeta sequences were defined by CDR3 nucleotide sequence where primers matched, and otherwise by CDR3 amino acid sequence together with Vbeta and Jbeta genes. As a correction for sorting error, sequences shared between sorted populations at a frequency ratio of 2:1 or less were discarded, and the remaining shared sequences were assigned to the higher population. A sequence counted as donor-reactive if, in CFSE-low cells, the sequence had a frequency of at least 0.01% and was expanded at least 5-fold compared with unstimulated cells. Jensen-Shannon divergence calculated on the top 100 TCRbeta sequences ranked by frequency was used to measure repertoire divergence. For samples with multiple sequencing runs, sorting error was corrected separately for each run before the runs were pooled. As stored in TCRdb, this immuneACCESS dataset retains in-frame rearrangements with V and J assigned. A fraction of the clones does not appear; measured against another copy, unresolved V genes explain less than half of the discrepancy, and the remainder lacks a known reason. The DNA gave D and trimming, while V, J and clone size come from that table. This sample's table contains roughly 30,000 clones. The ten biggest clones cover approximately 15% of the sample.

Taken with the paper, the label for time point translates to: blood sample drawn before combined kidney and bone marrow transplant. Thawed PBMCs were FACS-sorted into unstimulated Tregs (CD4+CD25+CD127-), CD4+ non-Tregs (CD4+CD25-), CD4 cells and CD8 cells. Several combined kidney and bone marrow transplant recipients from the ITN036ST trial were included as patients, and samples were available only from these trial subjects. Healthy control blood was processed to PBMCs by Ficoll density gradient and cryopreserved, and patient PBMCs were collected before and after transplant. Sequenced material: CD8+ T cells from blood, taken before the transplant. This TCR was recovered from a human donor who received a combined kidney and bone marrow transplant. The chain is encoded by TRBV2 joined to TRBJ2-1; the central 7 bases match TRBD2. CDR3 region: CASSETPERGPFNEQFF. CDR3 DNA (partial): TGTGCCAGCAGTGAAACACCCGAGCGGGGCCCTTTTAATGAG.